The clone carrying this T cell receptor beta chain was seen ten or more times. Absence of ophthalmopathy progression within 18 months defined stable Graves' hyperthyroidism. Diagnostic assessment was based on clinical symptoms, serum thyroxine and TRAb, thyroid ultrasound and orbital computed tomography. From RNA transcripts, TCR beta CDR3 regions were amplified. First-round RT-PCR with HTBI primers amplified the TCR CDR3 region. TCRdb re-analysed the multiplex PCR reads in MiXCR, keeping a single row per CDR3 protein. The sample has roughly 290,000 distinct CDR3 sequences; around 13% are singletons. The CDR3 consists of 15 residues. V was pared by 4 bases and J by 6 bases, with 16 bases between. The source of the sample is a study of T cells in Graves' hyperthyroidism and ophthalmopathy.

This TCR was sampled from a woman between 40 and 50 years old with Graves' hyperthyroidism. The genes are TRBV12-3 or TRBV12-4 and TRBJ1-5; TRBD1 is a possible D gene (5 bases). Sequenced: blood. The DNA for the CDR3 is TGTGCCAGCAGTTCCCAGCAGGGTAGGGGTCAGCCCCAGCATTTT. This translates into CASSSQQGRGQPQHF.